Described below is a single TCR beta chain sequence and its context. The sample originates from a study of blood T cell repertoires in COVID-19. Study-level background: The origin of the acute and convalescent COVID-19 samples was the United States, Italy and Spain.

The CDR3 contains 15 residues. With 2 bases removed from V and 7 bases from J, the gap between germline ends came to 14 bases. Per the germline V gene, CDR1 is MNHEY and CDR2 is SVGEGT. Some clones are missing from TCRdb's copy, which holds only in-frame ones; the method was immunoSEQ multiplex PCR. The data contain about 68,000 clones, roughly 87% of them singletons. The chain carries TRBV6-2 or TRBV6-3 and TRBJ1-4; the D gene is possibly TRBD1 (6 bases). The sample consisted of peripheral blood. This receptor was identified in a man in his fifties with active COVID-19. CDR3 loop: CASSYVRGGREKLFF. The CDR3 DNA is TGTGCCAGCAGTTACGTCAGGGGCGGTCGTGAAAAACTGTTTTTT.